This TCR beta chain was found in a study of memory CD4+ T cells and cytomegalovirus serostatus. Study outcomes and limitations: Of 150 to 200 reported CMV TCRbeta sequences, under 70 were found in memory CD4+ repertoires.

The sort gate was single viable CD3+CD4+CD8-CD45RO+ cells for memory CD4+ T cells. Total CD4+ T cells were enriched by CD4 positive selection. Original handling: Out-of-frame sequences were removed, leaving 2,204,828 distinct TCRbeta sequences. Some clones are missing from TCRdb's copy, which holds only in-frame ones; the method was immunoSEQ multiplex PCR. The DNA was the basis for D and trimming; V, J and clone size are from that table. The sample has 41,000 or so clones, roughly 77% seen once. Turning to this clone: Its target is unknown.

This sequence was found in an adult in good health and CMV-seronegative. Sequencing was carried out using memory CD4+ T cells from blood.

DNA of the CDR3: TGTGCCAGCAGCTTTGGTGAAGCGACGCAGTATTTT. Amino acids: CASSFGEATQYF. The gene calls are TRBV5-5 and TRBJ2-3, with D uncertain. Trimming removed 2 bases at V and 9 bases at J, with 10 bases between. CDR3 length: 12 residues. Germline assignment: CDR1 SGHKS and CDR2 YYEKEE (reference sequence). The complete variable domain, with remaining parts taken from reference TRBV5-5 and TRBJ2-3, reads DAGVTQSPTHLIKTRGQQVTLRCSPISGHKSVSWYQQVLGQGPQFIFQYYEKEERGRGNFPDRFSARQFPNYSSELNVNALLLGDSALYLCASSFGEATQYFGPGTRLTVL.